This T cell receptor (beta chain) was found in a study of shared clonotypes between healthy human individuals. Positive CCR7 selection of CD45RO-negative cells yielded the naive CD8 cells, and terminally differentiated effector memory CD45RA+ cells were excluded. Concerning this clone: Its antigen is not identified.

Study processing details: ImmunoSEQ junction-only sequences lacked quality scores, so their filtering differed. Assay used: immunoSEQ multiplex PCR; TCRdb lists only in-frame clones, some missing. The DNA gave D and trimming, while V, J and clone size come from that table. The repertoire holds 2 million to 2.5 million clones, with 93% as singletons. The J segment lost 7 bases and the V segment lost 6 bases, leaving 5 bases of the junction unmatched. CDR3 length: 13 residues. Germline values: CDR1 LNHDA, CDR2 SQIVND (reference sequence). Points from the study as a whole: The study generally estimated greater richness for naive than memory subsets. Rarefaction showed sorted-subset sequencing was incomplete despite large depth.

This receptor was obtained from a man aged 18 to 29 in good health. Some clones in this sample may be carry-over from other donors' samples. This chain joins TRBV19 and TRBJ2-7, with 11 bases identical to TRBD1. The sample taken for sequencing was naive CD8+ T cells from PBMCs. The CDR3 DNA follows: TGTGCCAGTAGCGGGACAGGGGGTGGTGAGCAGTACTTC. Protein: CASSGTGGGEQYF.